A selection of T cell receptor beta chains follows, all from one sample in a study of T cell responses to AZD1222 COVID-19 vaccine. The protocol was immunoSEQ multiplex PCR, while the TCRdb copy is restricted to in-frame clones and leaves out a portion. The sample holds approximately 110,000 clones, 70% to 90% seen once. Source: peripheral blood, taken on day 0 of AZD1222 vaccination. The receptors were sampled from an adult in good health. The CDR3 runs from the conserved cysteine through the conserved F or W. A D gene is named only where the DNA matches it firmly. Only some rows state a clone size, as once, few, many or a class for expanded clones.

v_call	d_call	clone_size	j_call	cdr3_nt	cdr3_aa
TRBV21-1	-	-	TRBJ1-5	TGTGCCAGCAGGGTTGGGTATAGCAATCAGCCCCAGCATTTT	CASRVGYSNQPQHF
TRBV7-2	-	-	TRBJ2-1	TGTGCCAGCAGCCCCCAGACTAGGGCTGAGCAGTTCTTC	CASSPQTRAEQFF
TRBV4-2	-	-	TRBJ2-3	TGTGCCAGCAGCCAAGATCGCGTGGATACGCAGTATTTT	CASSQDRVDTQYF
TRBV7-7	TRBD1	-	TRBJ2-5	TGTGCCAGCAGCTTAAGAGCAGGGGGCAAGGAGACCCAGTACTTC	CASSLRAGGKETQYF
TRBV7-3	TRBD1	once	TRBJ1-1	TGTGCCAGCAGCCGGGACAGAAACACTGAAGCTTTCTTT	CASSRDRNTEAFF
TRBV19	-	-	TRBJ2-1	TGTGCCAGTAGTAACCTGCAATGGGGGGGCTGGATCTTC	CASSNLQWGGWIF
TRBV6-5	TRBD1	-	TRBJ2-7	TGTGCCAGCAGTTACTCGAACAGGGGCCGTACCTACGAGCAGTACTTC	CASSYSNRGRTYEQYF
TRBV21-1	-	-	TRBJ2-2	TGTGCCAGCCCCAAGGAAGGACAGCGCCACCGGGAGCTGTTTTTT	CASPKEGQRHRELFF
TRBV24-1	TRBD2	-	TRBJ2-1	TGTGCCACCAGTGCGTGGGAAGCGGGGTCCTACAATGAGCAGTTCTTC	CATSAWEAGSYNEQFF
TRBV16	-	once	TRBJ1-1	TGTGCCAGCTGCCGCGATATGAACACTGAAGCTTTCTTT	CASCRDMNTEAFF
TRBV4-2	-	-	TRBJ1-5	TGTGCCAGCAGCCAAACTAGCAATCAGCCCCAGCATTTT	CASSQTSNQPQHF
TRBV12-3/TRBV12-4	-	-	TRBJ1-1	TGTGCCAGCACCGAACAGGGCTTTACTGAAGCTTTCTTT	CASTEQGFTEAFF
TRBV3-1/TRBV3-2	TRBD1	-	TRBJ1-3	TGTGCCAGCAGCAGCACAGGGGGCACTGGAAACACCATATATTTT	CASSSTGGTGNTIYF
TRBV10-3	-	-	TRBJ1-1	TGTGCCATCAGACAAAACCTTGGACAGACTGAAGCTTTCTTT	CAIRQNLGQTEAFF
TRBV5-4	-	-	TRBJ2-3	TGTGCCAGCAGGGTATTGGGACTGGGGGGAGGCACAGATACGCAGTATTTT	CASRVLGLGGGTDTQYF
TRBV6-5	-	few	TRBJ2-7	TGTGCCAGCACCTCATGGGGGTCCCCCTACGAGCAGTACTTC	CASTSWGSPYEQYF
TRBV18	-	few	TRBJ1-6	TGTGCCAGCTCACTAGAAGAGGGGTCACCCCTCCACTTT	CASSLEEGSPLHF
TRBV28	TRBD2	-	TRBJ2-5	TGTGCCAGCAGCCTTGGACTAGCGGGGGGAGGAGAGACCCAGTACTTC	CASSLGLAGGGETQYF
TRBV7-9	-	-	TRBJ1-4	TGTGCCAGCAGCTTAGTCTCAACTAATGAAAAACTGTTTTTT	CASSLVSTNEKLFF
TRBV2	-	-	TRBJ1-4	TGTGCCAGCAGGACCGGGACAACTAATGAAAAACTGTTTTTT	CASRTGTTNEKLFF
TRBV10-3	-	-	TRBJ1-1	TGTGCCAACTACCCGGGGGGCACTGAAGCTTTCTTT	CANYPGGTEAFF
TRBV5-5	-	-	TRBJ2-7	TGTGCCAGCAGCTTGTCTTCGGGACACCGTACCTACGAGCAGTACTTC	CASSLSSGHRTYEQYF
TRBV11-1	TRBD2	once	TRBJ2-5	TGTGCCAGCAGCCATCGGACTAGCGGGGGAGAGACCCAGTACTTC	CASSHRTSGGETQYF
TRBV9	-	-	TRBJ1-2	TGTGCCAGCAGCGAAGGACAGTCAGTGTATGGCTACACCTTC	CASSEGQSVYGYTF
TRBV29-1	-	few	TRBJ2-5	TGCAGCGGGAGCGAAGGGGCAGAGACCCAGTACTTC	CSGSEGAETQYF
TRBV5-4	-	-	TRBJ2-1	TGTGCCAGCAGCCGCGCCAATGAGCAGTTCTTC	CASSRANEQFF
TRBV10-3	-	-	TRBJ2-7	TGTGCCATCAGTGACGGAGGGGTCGACGAGCAGTACTTC	CAISDGGVDEQYF
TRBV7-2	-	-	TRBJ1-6	TGTGCCAGCAGCGCGGACGGCTATAATTCACCCCTCCACTTT	CASSADGYNSPLHF
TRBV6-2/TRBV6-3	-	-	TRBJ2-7	TGTGCCAGCAGTTACCCGCGGCCATCGTTGAGTCGACCTTTCTACGAGCAGTACTTC	CASSYPRPSLSRPFYEQYF
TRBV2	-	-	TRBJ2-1	TGTGCCAGCAGTGAGTACGTTAGCCCCAATGAGCAGTTCTTC	CASSEYVSPNEQFF
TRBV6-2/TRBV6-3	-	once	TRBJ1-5	TGTGCCAGCAGTTACCTGGACATTGGGGCCAATCAGCCCCAGCATTTT	CASSYLDIGANQPQHF
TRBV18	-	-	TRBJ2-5	TGTGCCAGCTCACCGGAGGAAGAGACCCAGTACTTC	CASSPEEETQYF
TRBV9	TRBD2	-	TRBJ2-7	TGTGCCAGCAGCGCCACTAGCGGGGGGCCCTACGAGCAGTACTTC	CASSATSGGPYEQYF
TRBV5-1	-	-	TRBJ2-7	TGCGCCAGCAGCCAGGGACTCGGGGAGCAGTACTTC	CASSQGLGEQYF
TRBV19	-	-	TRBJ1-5	TGTGCCAGTAGTATAACAAGGGGTAATCAGCCCCAGCATTTT	CASSITRGNQPQHF
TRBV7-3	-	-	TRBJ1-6	TGTGCCAGCATCCGCAAGGGACCAGGTTCACCCCTCCACTTT	CASIRKGPGSPLHF
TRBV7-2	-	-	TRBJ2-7	TGTGCCAGCAGCTTAGTTTTGAGCGAGCAGTACTTC	CASSLVLSEQYF
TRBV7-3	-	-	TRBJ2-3	TGTGCCAGCAGCCCTCGGCCTGCGGGGAGTTCAGATACGCAGTATTTT	CASSPRPAGSSDTQYF
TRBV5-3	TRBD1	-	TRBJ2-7	TGTGCCAGAAGGGATACAGGGGATAGGGCTTACGAGCAGTACTTC	CARRDTGDRAYEQYF
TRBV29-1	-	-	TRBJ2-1	TGCAGCGTTGAGGGCGGGGACATAAGATCCTACAATGAGCAGTTCTTC	CSVEGGDIRSYNEQFF
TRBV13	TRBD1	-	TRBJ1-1	TGTGCCAGCAGCCCGCCGACAGGGGCCATCCTCAGGGAAGCTTTCTTT	CASSPPTGAILREAFF
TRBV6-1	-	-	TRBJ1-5	TGTGCCAGCAGTGAAGCCTGGCAGAAAAGCAATCAGCCCCAGCATTTT	CASSEAWQKSNQPQHF
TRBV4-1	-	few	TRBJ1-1	TGCGCCAGCAGCCAACAGGGAGTGAACACTGAAGCTTTCTTT	CASSQQGVNTEAFF
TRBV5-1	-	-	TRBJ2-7	TGCGCCAGCAGCTTGGGGTTTGGGGCCCTCGAGCAGTACTTC	CASSLGFGALEQYF
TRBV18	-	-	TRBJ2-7	TGTGCCAGCTCACCAGAAGTTGGGCGGGGAAGCTCCTACGAGCAGTACTTC	CASSPEVGRGSSYEQYF
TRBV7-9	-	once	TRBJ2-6	TGTGCCAGCGACGGGAGCTCTGGGGCCAACGTCCTGACTTTC	CASDGSSGANVLTF
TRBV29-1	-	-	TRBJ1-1	TGCAGCGCCGGGCGGTGGCCCGAAGCTTTCTTT	CSAGRWPEAFF
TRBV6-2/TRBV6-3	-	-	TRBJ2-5	TGTGCCAGCAGCCTTAACCCTGAGAAGACCCAGTACTTC	CASSLNPEKTQYF